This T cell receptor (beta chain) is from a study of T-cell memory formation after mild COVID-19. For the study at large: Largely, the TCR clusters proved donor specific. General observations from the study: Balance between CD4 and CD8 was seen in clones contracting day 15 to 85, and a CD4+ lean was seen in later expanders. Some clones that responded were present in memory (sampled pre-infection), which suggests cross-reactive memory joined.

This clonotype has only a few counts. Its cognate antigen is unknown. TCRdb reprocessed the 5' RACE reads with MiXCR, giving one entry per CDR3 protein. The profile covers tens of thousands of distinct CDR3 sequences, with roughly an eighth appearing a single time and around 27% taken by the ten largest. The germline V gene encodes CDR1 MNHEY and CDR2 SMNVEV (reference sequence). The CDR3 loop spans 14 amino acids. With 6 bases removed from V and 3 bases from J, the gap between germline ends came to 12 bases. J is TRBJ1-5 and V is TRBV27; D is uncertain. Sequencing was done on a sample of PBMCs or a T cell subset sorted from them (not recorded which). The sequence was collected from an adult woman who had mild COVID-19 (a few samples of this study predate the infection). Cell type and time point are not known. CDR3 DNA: TGTGCCAGCAGCTCGATGGGCCACAATCAGCCCCAGCATTTT. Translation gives CASSSMGHNQPQHF.